The TCR beta chain described here comes from a study of shared clonotypes between healthy human individuals. Study information: Donors had three CD4 naive, three CD4 memory, two CD8 naive and one CD8 memory plate apiece. Whole-study findings and limits: Several donors shared approximately 5% of their naive CD4 clonotypes.

There are 18 residues in the CDR3. The germline V gene encodes CDR1 SGHRS and CDR2 YFSETQ. V trimming: 1 base; J trimming: 3 bases; junction bases outside the gene matches: 10. Donors included only healthy HIV-negative adults lacking recent acute infections or vaccinations. CD8 memory comprised CD45RO+ plus CCR7-negative CD45RA+ TemRA cells. To note about this clone: Its specificity is unknown.

Profiling relied on immunoSEQ multiplex PCR, and the TCRdb table lists in-frame clones only, not all of them. The data show some 100,000 clones, with about 70% seen just once and roughly 24% held by the top ten. The sample taken for sequencing was memory CD8+ T cells sorted from blood. Subset: CD45RO+ cells pooled with CCR7-negative TemRA cells. The chain has TRBV5-1 and TRBJ1-1, with 12 positions matching TRBD1. This receptor was taken from a woman aged 25 to 39 in good health. The CDR3 sequence is CASSLYWDRGRLDTEAFF. The CDR3 nucleotides read TGCGCCAGCAGCTTGTATTGGGACAGGGGGCGCTTGGACACTGAAGCTTTCTTT.